This is a list of T cell receptor beta chains from one sample in a study of OX40 agonist ivuxolimab in advanced cancers. The data were produced by immunoSEQ multiplex PCR, yet TCRdb's version contains in-frame clones alone and is incomplete. The sample shows 65,000 to 95,000 clones, 90% to 95% of them seen only once. Sequenced here: CD4+ or CD8+ T cells sorted from blood, sampled in a trial of the OX40 agonist ivuxolimab. These receptors all stem from an adult with an advanced solid tumor such as melanoma, head and neck, liver or kidney cancer. Each CDR3 is given with its conserved first and last residue. The D gene is left open where the match is weak.

V gene	D gene	J gene	CDR3 protein	CDR3 DNA
TRBV6-6	TRBD1	TRBJ2-1	CASSTLKGASYNEQFF	TGTGCCAGCAGTACCCTTAAGGGGGCGTCCTACAATGAGCAGTTCTTC
TRBV28	-	TRBJ1-1	CASSPRPISPNTEAFF	TGTGCCAGCAGTCCCCGCCCAATAAGCCCGAACACTGAAGCTTTCTTT
TRBV7-9	-	TRBJ2-7	CASNRLEHEQYF	TGTGCCAGCAACCGACTAGAACACGAGCAGTACTTC
TRBV5-4	TRBD1	TRBJ2-1	CASSFRTGSSYNEQFF	TGTGCCAGCAGCTTCCGGACAGGGAGCTCCTACAATGAGCAGTTCTTC
TRBV11-2	-	TRBJ2-3	CASSPHTDTQYF	TGTGCCAGCAGCCCCCACACAGATACGCAGTATTTT
TRBV29-1	-	TRBJ2-5	CSVEVWRIRDQETQYF	TGCAGCGTTGAAGTTTGGCGGATTAGGGACCAAGAGACCCAGTACTTC
TRBV11-3	-	TRBJ1-1	CASSLALNEGMAFF	TGTGCCAGCAGCTTAGCTTTGAATGAGGGAATGGCTTTCTTT
TRBV7-6	-	TRBJ1-3	CASSPERRRAGNTIYF	TGTGCCAGCAGCCCAGAGAGGCGGCGCGCTGGAAACACCATATATTTT
TRBV2	TRBD2	TRBJ2-1	CASTVSGGRDEQFF	TGTGCCAGCACCGTCTCGGGGGGGAGGGATGAGCAGTTCTTC
TRBV4-1	TRBD2	TRBJ2-3	CASSYRLAGDSDTQYF	TGCGCCAGCAGCTACCGACTAGCGGGAGACTCAGATACGCAGTATTTT